These 2 T cell receptor beta chains were all obtained from the same sample, sequenced in a study of tissue T cells after allogeneic stem cell transplantation. The method was immunoSEQ multiplex PCR; TCRdb's version includes in-frame clones alone and lacks a portion of them. The sample holds 48,000 or so clones, approximately 73% seen once. Sequencing input: sorted cells pooled from one or two spleens. These receptors were collected from a pool of C57BL/6 mice in good health.

As regards this clone: Mouse gene names and germline throughout. The read stops 1 residue short of the end of the CDR3; the missing end is completed from the germline J gene. The chain couples TRBV17 to TRBJ2-2, with 9 positions matching TRBD1. V was clipped by 0 bases and J by 4 bases; unmatched bases: 3. This CDR3 region has 16 residues. The germline V gene encodes CDR1 MNHDT and CDR2 YYDKIL. The CDR3 sequence: CASSRDNRGLTGQLYF. The part of the CDR3 DNA that was read is TGTGCTAGCAGTAGAGATAACAGGGGGCTCACCGGGCAGCTCTAC.

For this clone: Each gene name is a mouse one. CDR3 in amino acids: CTCRYWGGNYAEQFF. CDR3 bases read: TGCACCTGCAGGTACTGGGGGGGCAACTATGCTGAGCAGTTC. This chain joins TRBV1 and TRBJ2-1; 11 bases match TRBD2. The CDR3 extends 1 residue past the end of the read, so its final part is completed from the germline J gene. V gave up 6 bases and J gave up 1 base; unmatched junction bases: 2. The CDR3 has 15 amino acids. The V gene's germline CDR1 is NSQYPW and CDR2 LRSPGD (reference sequence).